Listed here are 20 T cell receptor beta chains from one sample, sequenced in a study of shared T cell receptors in the human thymus. The table came from immunoSEQ multiplex PCR; TCRdb's copy has only in-frame clones and leaves some out. The sample contains 540,000 or so clones, 70% to 80% of which appear only once. These data were also reused for a study on human thymus T cells.

Sequenced material: thymocytes. These receptors were obtained from a boy in the first two years of life with a congenital heart defect.

The rearrangement links TRBV21-1 to TRBJ2-2; the D call of TRBD2 is as the table states it, not checked on the DNA. TRBV21-1 is designated a pseudogene. This CDR3 is built from 16 residues. The CDR3 nucleotides are TGTGCCAGCAACTTACCCCCGGGACTAGTAGTCGGGGAGCTGTTTTTT. Its protein product is CASNLPPGLVVGELFF.

This clone came up a few times. The genes are TRBV29-1 and TRBJ2-3; TRBD1 matches 7 bases. Looked up from germline, CDR1 is SQVTM and CDR2 is ANQGSEA. J gave up 2 bases and V 2 bases, and 10 bases lay outside the gene matches. This CDR3 is 16 amino acids long. CDR3 nucleotide sequence: TGCAGCGTTGAACCAATCCGGGACAGAAACACAGATACGCAGTATTTT. It yields the protein CSVEPIRDRNTDTQYF.

V is TRBV2 and J is TRBJ2-5, with TRBD2 matching 9 bases. The CDR3 covers 15 residues. CDR1 SNHLY and CDR2 FYNNEI come from the germline V gene. The trim removed 6 bases at V and 2 bases at J, leaving 7 bases unmatched. The CDR3 here is CASRRASGTQETQYF. CDR3 DNA sequence: TGTGCCAGCAGGAGGGCTAGCGGGACGCAAGAGACCCAGTACTTC. Using reference TRBV2 and TRBJ2-5 for the parts outside the CDR3, the full variable domain is EPEVTQTPSHQVTQMGQEVILRCVPISNHLYFYWYRQILGQKVEFLVSFYNNEISEKSEIFDDQFSVERPDGSNFTLKIRSTKLEDSAMYFCASRRASGTQETQYFGPGTRLLVL.

The V gene is TRBV27, the J gene TRBJ2-3; maybe TRBD2 (6 bases). Germline CDR1 reads MNHEY; CDR2 reads SMNVEV (reference sequence). The CDR3 covers 16 residues. Trimming left V 5 bases short and J 4 bases short, with 19 bases between. The CDR3, as DNA: TGTGCCAGCAGTCCCTCGGGCGGGACTCCGCCAGATACGCAGTATTTT. This translates into CASSPSGGTPPDTQYF.

The CDR3 is CASSSNTGGVYNEQFF. In DNA, the CDR3 is TGTGCCAGCAGCTCTAACACAGGGGGCGTCTACAATGAGCAGTTCTTC. V gene TRBV27 combines with J gene TRBJ2-1, with 9 positions matching TRBD1. The V and J ends lost 6 bases and 3 bases, in that order; junction bases with no gene match: 9. This CDR3 has 16 residues. Germline lookup yields CDR1 MNHEY and CDR2 SMNVEV (reference sequence).

The genes are TRBV7-2 and TRBJ1-5, with no clear D. The V end lost 2 bases, the J end lost 1 base, and 9 bases lay between the germline ends. Germline CDR1 is SGHTA and CDR2 is FQGNSA. The CDR3 extends over 15 amino acids. The CDR3 protein is CASSLTRESNQPQHF. CDR3 DNA sequence: TGTGCCAGCAGCTTAACCCGAGAGAGCAATCAGCCCCAGCATTTT. Filled out from reference TRBV7-2 and TRBJ1-5, the complete variable domain reads GAGVSQSPSNKVTEKGKDVELRCDPISGHTALYWYRQSLGQGLEFLIYFQGNSAPDKSGLPSDRFSAERTGGSVSTLTIQRTQQEDSAVYLCASSLTRESNQPQHFGDGTRLSIL.

This clone was picked up a small number of times. The chain employs TRBV27 and TRBJ2-2; D gene ambiguous. Trimming removed 4 bases from V and 3 bases from J, with 15 bases in between. The CDR3 length is 16 residues. Germline V gene lookup returns CDR1 MNHEY and CDR2 SMNVEV (reference sequence). The CDR3 spells CASSSWRPRDTGELFF. CDR3 DNA: TGTGCCAGCAGTTCCTGGCGGCCTCGGGACACCGGGGAGCTGTTTTTT.

The chain combines TRBV11-3 with TRBJ2-7; 7 nucleotides agree with TRBD1. CDR1 SGHNT and CDR2 YENEEA come from the germline V gene. This CDR3 comprises 16 residues. The J segment lost 5 bases and the V segment lost 4 bases, leaving 14 bases of the junction unmatched. CDR3 nucleotide sequence: TGTGCCAGCAGCTCTCCGGCCCATACAGGGGCTCACGAGCAGTACTTC. Protein sequence: CASSSPAHTGAHEQYF. Variable domain in full (rest from reference TRBV11-3 and TRBJ2-7): EAGVVQSPRYKIIEKKQPVAFWCNPISGHNTLYWYLQNLGQGPELLIRYENEEAVDDSQLPKDRFSAERLKGVDSTLKIQPAELGDSAVYLCASSSPAHTGAHEQYFGPGTRLTVT.

The gene calls are TRBV5-5 and TRBJ2-7; perhaps TRBD1 as D (6 bases). Germline-derived CDR1 and CDR2 are SGHKS and YYEKEE (reference sequence). Trimming left V 1 base short and J 5 bases short, with 13 bases between. This CDR3 comprises 14 residues. The CDR3 sequence: CASSLLRGSDEQYF. The CDR3 bases are TGTGCCAGCAGCTTGCTGAGGGGGTCCGACGAGCAGTACTTC. Full variable domain (remainder filled in from reference TRBV5-5 and TRBJ2-7): DAGVTQSPTHLIKTRGQQVTLRCSPISGHKSVSWYQQVLGQGPQFIFQYYEKEERGRGNFPDRFSARQFPNYSSELNVNALLLGDSALYLCASSLLRGSDEQYFGPGTRLTVT.

This clone was seen more than once but under ten times. The CDR3 is CASSLWTPTSTDTQYF. In DNA, the CDR3 is TGTGCCAGCAGCTTATGGACACCAACTAGCACAGATACGCAGTATTTT. The chain joins TRBV7-2 to TRBJ2-3, with a possible D match to TRBD1 (5 bases). The CDR3 has 16 residues. V was cut by 2 bases and J by 0 bases, with 12 bases left in between. In germline, CDR1 is SGHTA, CDR2 FQGNSA.

The V gene is TRBV7-6, the J gene TRBJ2-1; 8 bases match TRBD2. Germline CDR1 SGHVS, CDR2 FNYEAQ. Germline trimming cut 1 base from V and 6 bases from J; bases unmatched to any gene: 11. This CDR3 is 17 amino acids long. CDR3 nucleotide sequence: TGTGCCAGCAGCTTAGTGGGACCGGGAGGGGGTACCAATGAGCAGTTCTTC. This translates into CASSLVGPGGGTNEQFF.

The chain links TRBV7-8 to TRBJ2-3; D not certain. CDR1 is SGHVS and CDR2 is FQNEAQ in the germline V gene. Between the trimmed V and J ends, which lost 5 bases and 0 bases, there was a span of 9 bases. The CDR3 contains 14 residues. CDR3 amino acids: CASSPETSTDTQYF. The CDR3 region has the DNA TGTGCCAGCAGCCCTGAAACTAGCACAGATACGCAGTATTTT.

This clone was seen only a few times. The germline gene is not matched at one end of the junction; a read error may be the cause. This chain uses TRBV4-3 with TRBJ2-3; 8 bases line up with TRBD2. Per the germline V gene, CDR1 is LGHNA and CDR2 is YSLEER. The length of the CDR3 is 16 residues. CDR3 coding DNA: TGCGCCAGCAGCCGACTAGCGCACACTAGCACAGATACGCGGTATTTT. Protein: CASSRLAHTSTDTRYF.

The chain is built from TRBV19 and TRBJ2-1; D remains ambiguous. Trimming left V 8 bases short and J 4 bases short, with 15 bases between. Looked up from germline, CDR1 is LNHDA and CDR2 is SQIVND (reference sequence). The CDR3 loop spans 14 amino acids. CDR3 sequence: CASPTFQLYNEQFF. The DNA of the CDR3 is TGTGCCAGTCCGACTTTCCAGCTGTACAATGAGCAGTTCTTC.

This clone showed up just a few times. The V gene is TRBV6-1, the J gene TRBJ2-1; 9 positions agree with TRBD2. The trim removed 2 bases at V and 5 bases at J, leaving 7 bases unmatched. Germline CDR1 and CDR2: MNHNS and SASEGT. There are 16 residues in the CDR3. The CDR3 nucleotides read TGTGCCAGCAGTGAAAACCCTAGCGGGATTGACAATGAGCAGTTCTTC. Translating gives CASSENPSGIDNEQFF.

Turning to this clone: This sample includes further DNA sequences coding for the same CDR3. This chain connects TRBV6-5 to TRBJ1-2; D ambiguous. Germline V gene sequence: CDR1 MNHEY, CDR2 SVGAGI. V was cut by 5 bases and J by 0 bases, with 13 bases left in between. The CDR3 covers 15 residues. The CDR3 region has the DNA TGTGCCAGCAGTCCCGCGGAAGGAGCTAACTATGGCTACACCTTC. As protein: CASSPAEGANYGYTF.

This chain uses TRBV18 with TRBJ2-7; D might be TRBD2 (5 bases). CDR3 length: 20 residues. V was pared by 2 bases and J by 3 bases, with 29 bases between. CDR1 and CDR2 (germline): KGHSH, LQKENI. For the CDR3, the DNA is TGTGCCAGCTCACCAACCAACTCGAAAAAGTCGGGGTCGAGGATCTACGAGCAGTACTTC. Its translation: CASSPTNSKKSGSRIYEQYF. Based on the CDR3 plus reference TRBV18 and TRBJ2-7, the full variable domain is NAGVMQNPRHLVRRRGQEARLRCSPMKGHSHVYWYRQLPEEGLKFMVYLQKENIIDESGMPKERFSAEFPKEGPSILRIQQVVRGDSAAYFCASSPTNSKKSGSRIYEQYFGPGTRLTVT.

The chain recombines TRBV5-6 with TRBJ2-7; 9 nucleotides match TRBD1. Germline V gene lookup returns CDR1 SGHDT and CDR2 YYEEEE. The CDR3 totals 14 residues. Losses at the gene ends were 9 bases for V and 4 bases for J; bases not matched to a gene: 11. In DNA, the CDR3 is TGTGCCACAAACCCAACAGGGGGCCTTTACGAGCAGTACTTC. It is translated as CATNPTGGLYEQYF.

This chain joins TRBV27 and TRBJ1-2, with D possibly being TRBD1 (6 bases). The CDR3 runs to 13 residues. Germline-derived CDR1 and CDR2 are MNHEY and SMNVEV (reference sequence). V was pared by 7 bases and J by 6 bases, with 15 bases between. The CDR3 sequence is CASTKAGENGYTF. For the CDR3, the DNA is TGTGCCAGCACCAAAGCAGGGGAGAATGGCTACACCTTC.

This chain links TRBV11-2 with TRBJ2-5; possible D gene TRBD2, 6 bases. The CDR3 spans 17 residues. CDR1 and CDR2 (germline): SGHAT, FQNNGV. V lost 0 bases, J lost 5 bases, and 19 bases lay in between. DNA for the CDR3: TGTGCCAGCAGCTTAGACGAAACCGGGACTCCAGCGGAGACCCAGTACTTC. Translating it yields CASSLDETGTPAETQYF.